The 18 T cell receptor beta chains below all came from one sample that was sequenced in a study of immune evolution from preneoplasia to lung adenocarcinoma. The assay was immunoSEQ multiplex PCR, and TCRdb's table has in-frame clones only and misses some. In the table there are about 6,900 clones, 75% to 85% of which are singletons. The sequencing sample was made of FFPE invasive lung adenocarcinoma tissue. The receptors come from a person in their 40s with lung adenocarcinoma.

This chain links TRBV27 with TRBJ1-5, with D perhaps matching TRBD1 (5 bases). The V and J ends lost 2 bases and 4 bases respectively, with 12 bases between them. Germline V gives CDR1 MNHEY, CDR2 SMNVEV (reference sequence). The CDR3 is 15 residues long. CDR3 bases: TGTGCCAGCAGTTTAAGGCGGACACCTAATCAGCCCCAGCATTTT. It encodes CASSLRRTPNQPQHF.

V is TRBV5-1 and J is TRBJ1-1; TRBD1 aligns across 7 bases. The CDR3 has 15 residues. J gave up 2 bases and V 0 bases, and 4 bases lay outside the gene matches. Germline lookup yields CDR1 SGHRS and CDR2 YFSETQ. This CDR3 is CASSLEDRPNTEAFF. The CDR3 nucleotides are TGCGCCAGCAGCTTGGAGGACAGGCCAAACACTGAAGCTTTCTTT.

CDR3: CASSYVRTGGEQYF. The CDR3, as DNA: TGTGCCAGCAGTTACGTTCGGACAGGAGGCGAGCAGTACTTC. The chain has TRBV7-9 and TRBJ2-7; 7 bases agree with TRBD1. Germline-derived CDR1 and CDR2 are SEHNR and FQNEAQ (reference sequence). The CDR3 length is 14 residues. V lost 6 bases to trimming and J lost 6 bases; unmatched junction nucleotides: 11.

This chain joins TRBV7-9 and TRBJ2-7; tentative D call: TRBD1 (6 bases). The CDR3 loop spans 16 amino acids. CDR1 is SEHNR, CDR2 FQNEAQ, per germline (reference sequence). Trimming shortened V by 1 base and J by 0 bases, and 13 bases separated the two germline ends. The CDR3 is CASSLDRAGVSYEQYF. For the CDR3, the DNA is TGTGCCAGCAGCTTAGACCGGGCAGGGGTCTCCTACGAGCAGTACTTC. Filled out from reference TRBV7-9 and TRBJ2-7, the complete variable domain reads DTGVSQNPRHKITKRGQNVTFRCDPISEHNRLYWYRQTLGQGPEFLTYFQNEAQLEKSRLLSDRFSAERPKGSFSTLEIQRTEQGDSAMYLCASSLDRAGVSYEQYFGPGTRLTVT.

DNA of the CDR3: TGTGCCAGCAGCTCTCAGGGGGATCAGCCCCAGCATTTT. It is translated as CASSSQGDQPQHF. The gene calls are TRBV7-2 and TRBJ1-5, with 7 bases matching TRBD1. Germline V lookup: CDR1 SGHTA, CDR2 FQGNSA. This CDR3 is built from 13 residues. V lost 4 bases, J lost 5 bases, and 2 bases stayed unmatched.

The genes are TRBV6-5 and TRBJ2-3; D is undetermined. The CDR3 is made up of 11 amino acids. The germline V and J ends were trimmed by 5 bases and 5 bases, with 5 bases remaining between them. Germline CDR1 reads MNHEY; CDR2 reads SVGAGI. DNA of the CDR3: TGTGCCAGCAGTCGCCAAGATACGCAGTATTTT. Translating gives CASSRQDTQYF.

This chain links TRBV6-1 with TRBJ1-1; 7 bases line up with TRBD1. V lost 4 bases, J lost 1 base, and 3 bases stayed unmatched. Germline CDR1 and CDR2: MNHNS and SASEGT. The CDR3 extends over 14 amino acids. In nucleotides, the CDR3 is TGTGCCAGCAGTGCCGGACAGGAGAACACTGAAGCTTTCTTT. Translated: CASSAGQENTEAFF.

The chain couples TRBV11-2 to TRBJ2-1; D is unresolved. Trimming cost V 3 bases and J 0 bases, with 9 bases left between them. This CDR3 region has 15 residues. Germline V CDR1 and CDR2: SGHAT, FQNNGV. The DNA of the CDR3 is TGTGCCAGCAGCTTCACGGTGCCCTCCTACAATGAGCAGTTCTTC. This encodes CASSFTVPSYNEQFF.

This clone was observed a handful of times. The chain recombines TRBV19 with TRBJ2-1, with D perhaps TRBD2 (6 bases). The germline V and J ends were trimmed by 7 bases and 4 bases, with 14 bases remaining between them. Germline V lookup: CDR1 LNHDA, CDR2 SQIVND (reference sequence). This CDR3 contains 14 residues. The CDR3 region has the DNA TGTGCCAGTACGCTATCGGGAGTATACAATGAGCAGTTCTTC. Its protein product is CASTLSGVYNEQFF.

The CDR3 reads CASSQDRSGLGKLFF. The CDR3 nucleotides are TGCGCCAGCAGCCAAGATAGATCAGGCTTAGGAAAACTGTTTTTT. The V and J genes are TRBV4-3 and TRBJ1-4, with D unclear. V lost 0 bases and J 10 bases, leaving 15 bases between the germline ends. Germline CDR1 and CDR2: LGHNA and YSLEER. The CDR3 is 15 residues long.

This clone appeared a single time. The V gene is TRBV2, the J gene TRBJ2-2, with 7 bases fitting TRBD1. Germline trimming cut 4 bases from V and 4 bases from J; bases unmatched to any gene: 9. The length of the CDR3 is 16 residues. Per the germline V gene, CDR1 is SNHLY and CDR2 is FYNNEI. The CDR3 region is CASSAPQGSGTGELFF. Written as DNA, the CDR3 is TGTGCCAGCAGTGCCCCACAGGGGTCGGGCACCGGGGAGCTGTTTTTT.

V and J are TRBV18 and TRBJ2-1, with unresolved D. V was cut by 2 bases and J by 9 bases, with 17 bases left in between. Germline-derived CDR1 and CDR2 are KGHSH and LQKENI. The CDR3 covers 15 residues. CDR3 nucleotides: TGTGCCAGCTCACCAATGGCAGTCGGGTTGGGTGAGCAGTTCTTC. Translated, it gives CASSPMAVGLGEQFF. Drawing the rest from reference TRBV18 and TRBJ2-1, the complete variable domain is NAGVMQNPRHLVRRRGQEARLRCSPMKGHSHVYWYRQLPEEGLKFMVYLQKENIIDESGMPKERFSAEFPKEGPSILRIQQVVRGDSAAYFCASSPMAVGLGEQFFGPGTRLTVL.

The genes are TRBV4-3 and TRBJ2-7, with D possibly being TRBD1 (5 bases). CDR3 size: 16 residues. Trimming removed 0 bases at V and 2 bases at J, with 14 bases between. Germline V gene lookup returns CDR1 LGHNA and CDR2 YSLEER. DNA of the CDR3: TGCGCCAGCAGCCAAGAAGGGGAAGGGAAACCCTACGAGCAGTACTTC. This encodes CASSQEGEGKPYEQYF.

The chain links TRBV30 to TRBJ1-6; tentatively, D is TRBD1 (5 bases). The CDR3 has 13 residues. Germline CDR1 is GTSNPN and CDR2 is SVGIG (reference sequence). Trimming stripped 4 bases from V and 3 bases from J, with 7 bases between. CDR3 residues: CAWTGHYNSPLHF. The CDR3 nucleotides read TGTGCCTGGACAGGGCACTATAATTCACCCCTCCACTTT.

The V and J genes are TRBV6-1 and TRBJ2-3; 8 bases are shared with TRBD2. Germline V gene lookup returns CDR1 MNHNS and CDR2 SASEGT. CDR3 length: 14 residues. J lost 2 bases, V lost 6 bases, and 4 bases had no gene match. The CDR3 sequence is CASRAGGYTDTQYF. Here the CDR3 DNA reads TGTGCCAGCAGGGCGGGGGGCTACACAGATACGCAGTATTTT.

This sequence joins TRBV19 and TRBJ1-5; D gene uncertain. Germline CDR1 is LNHDA and CDR2 is SQIVND (reference sequence). Trimming pared 0 bases from V and 0 bases from J, leaving 12 bases between. There are 17 residues in the CDR3. This CDR3 is CASSIDLRANSNQPQHF. For the CDR3, the DNA is TGTGCCAGTAGTATAGATCTAAGGGCAAATAGCAATCAGCCCCAGCATTTT.

This chain links TRBV9 with TRBJ1-2; D is possibly TRBD1 (5 bases). Trimming took off 5 bases at V and 8 bases at J, with 16 bases between the two ends. CDR1 and CDR2 (germline): SGDLS, YYNGEE. The CDR3 runs to 13 residues. CDR3 residues: CASRPGTTGGYTF. The CDR3 DNA sequence: TGTGCCAGCAGGCCCGGGACCACTGGGGGCTACACCTTC.

This chain connects TRBV5-4 to TRBJ1-2, with 7 bases matching TRBD1. The germline gives CDR1 SGHNT, CDR2 YYREEE (reference sequence). Trimming took 4 bases from V and 8 from J; bases not matched to a gene: 14. This CDR3 region has 15 residues. CDR3 sequence (DNA): TGTGCCAGCAGCGCACAGGGACAGATGAATTGGGGCTACACCTTC. Encoded protein: CASSAQGQMNWGYTF.